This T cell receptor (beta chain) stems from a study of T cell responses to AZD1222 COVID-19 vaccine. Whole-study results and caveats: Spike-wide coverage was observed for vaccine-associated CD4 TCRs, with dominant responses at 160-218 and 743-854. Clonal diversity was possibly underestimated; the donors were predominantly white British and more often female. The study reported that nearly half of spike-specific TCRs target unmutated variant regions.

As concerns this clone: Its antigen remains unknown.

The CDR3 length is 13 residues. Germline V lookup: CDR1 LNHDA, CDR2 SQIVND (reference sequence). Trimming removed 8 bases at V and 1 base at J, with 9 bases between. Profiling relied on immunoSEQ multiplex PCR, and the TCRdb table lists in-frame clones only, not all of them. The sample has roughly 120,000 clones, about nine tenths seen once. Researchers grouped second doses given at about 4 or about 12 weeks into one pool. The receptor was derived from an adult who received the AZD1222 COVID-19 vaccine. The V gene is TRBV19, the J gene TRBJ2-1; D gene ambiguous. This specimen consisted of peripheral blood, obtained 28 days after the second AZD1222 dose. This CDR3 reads CASSDSSYNEQFF. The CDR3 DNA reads TGTGCCAGTTCTGACTCGTCCTACAATGAGCAGTTCTTC.